This T cell receptor beta chain was identified in a study of brain T cells in children with intractable seizures. The study, taken as a whole, reports: Clones missing pre-surgery may reflect undersampling of that blood sample. Only CDR3 sequence similarity suggested viral specificity, without known HCMV serostatus.

There are 15 residues in the CDR3. Per germline, CDR1 SGHAT and CDR2 FQNNGV. The ends lost 1 base at V and 3 bases at J; junction bases unmatched: 3. Sequencing was limited to surgery cases with top T cell transcript signatures in brain tissue. To note about this clone: The antigen is not known.

The repertoire was sequenced with immunoSEQ multiplex PCR; TCRdb's copy has only in-frame clones and lacks some. The table has 70,000 to 85,000 clones, approximately 90% seen once. The TCR was taken from a girl aged 2-10 years with Rasmussen encephalitis and intractable seizures. This material consisted of peripheral blood, taken at surgery. The rearrangement joins TRBV11-2 to TRBJ2-1, with 7 bases matching TRBD2. CDR3 nucleotide sequence: TGTGCCAGCAGCTTAGGGGCTAGCGGCTACAATGAGCAGTTCTTC. It yields the protein CASSLGASGYNEQFF.